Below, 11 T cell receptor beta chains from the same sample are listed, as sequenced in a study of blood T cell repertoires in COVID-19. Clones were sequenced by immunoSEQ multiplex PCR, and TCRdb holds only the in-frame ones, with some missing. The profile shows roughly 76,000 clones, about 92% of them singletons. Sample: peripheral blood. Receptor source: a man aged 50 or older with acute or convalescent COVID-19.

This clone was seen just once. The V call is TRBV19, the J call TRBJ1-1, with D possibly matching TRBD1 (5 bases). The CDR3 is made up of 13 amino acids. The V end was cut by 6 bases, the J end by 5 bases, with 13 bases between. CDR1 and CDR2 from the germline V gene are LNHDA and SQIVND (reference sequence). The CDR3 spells CASRARERTEAFF. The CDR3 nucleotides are TGTGCCAGTAGGGCCAGGGAACGGACTGAAGCTTTCTTT.

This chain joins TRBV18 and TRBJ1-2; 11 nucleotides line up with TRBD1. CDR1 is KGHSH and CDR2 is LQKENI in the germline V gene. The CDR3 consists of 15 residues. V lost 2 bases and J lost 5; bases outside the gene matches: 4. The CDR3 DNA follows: TGTGCCAGCTCACCAGGACAGGGGGCGCGTTATGGCTACACCTTC. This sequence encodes CASSPGQGARYGYTF.

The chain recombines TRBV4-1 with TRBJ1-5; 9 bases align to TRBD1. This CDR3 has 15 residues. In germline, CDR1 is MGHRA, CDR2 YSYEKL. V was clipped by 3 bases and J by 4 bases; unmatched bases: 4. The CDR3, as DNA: TGCGCCAGCAGCCACGGACAGGGGACAAATCAGCCCCAGCATTTT. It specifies CASSHGQGTNQPQHF.

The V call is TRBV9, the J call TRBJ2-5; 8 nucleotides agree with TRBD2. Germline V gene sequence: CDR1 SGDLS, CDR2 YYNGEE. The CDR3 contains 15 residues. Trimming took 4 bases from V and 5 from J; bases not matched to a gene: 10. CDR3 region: CASSRAGVVYETQYF. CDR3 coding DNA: TGTGCCAGCAGCCGAGCGGGAGTAGTATATGAGACCCAGTACTTC. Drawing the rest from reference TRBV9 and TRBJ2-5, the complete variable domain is DSGVTQTPKHLITATGQRVTLRCSPRSGDLSVYWYQQSLDQGLQFLIQYYNGEERAKGNILERFSAQQFPDLHSELNLSSLELGDSALYFCASSRAGVVYETQYFGPGTRLLVL.

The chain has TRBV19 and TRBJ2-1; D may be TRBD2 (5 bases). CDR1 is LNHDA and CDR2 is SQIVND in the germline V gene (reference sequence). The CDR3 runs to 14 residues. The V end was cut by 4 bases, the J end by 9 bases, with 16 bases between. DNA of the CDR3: TGTGCCAGTAGTACCGGGGAGACCCTCGTTGAGCAGTTCTTC. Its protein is CASSTGETLVEQFF.

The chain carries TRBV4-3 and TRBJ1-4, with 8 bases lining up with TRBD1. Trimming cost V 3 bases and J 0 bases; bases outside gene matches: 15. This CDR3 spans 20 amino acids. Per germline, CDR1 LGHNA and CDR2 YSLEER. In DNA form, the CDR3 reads TGCGCCAGCAGCCAGACGAGGTCCCCGCCAGGGGGCTCAACTAATGAAAAACTGTTTTTT. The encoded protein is CASSQTRSPPGGSTNEKLFF.

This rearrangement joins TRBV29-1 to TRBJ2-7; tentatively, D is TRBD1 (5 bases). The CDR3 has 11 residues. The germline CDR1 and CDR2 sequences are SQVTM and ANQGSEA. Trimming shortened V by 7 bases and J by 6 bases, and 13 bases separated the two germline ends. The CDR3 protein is CSECQGREQYV. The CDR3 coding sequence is TGCAGCGAATGTCAGGGTCGCGAGCAGTACGTC.

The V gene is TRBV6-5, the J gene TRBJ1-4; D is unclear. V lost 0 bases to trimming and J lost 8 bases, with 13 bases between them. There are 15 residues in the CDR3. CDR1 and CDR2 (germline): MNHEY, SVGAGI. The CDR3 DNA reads TGTGCCAGCAGTTACTCGCCCGGGTTGCGAGAAAAACTGTTTTTT. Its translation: CASSYSPGLREKLFF.

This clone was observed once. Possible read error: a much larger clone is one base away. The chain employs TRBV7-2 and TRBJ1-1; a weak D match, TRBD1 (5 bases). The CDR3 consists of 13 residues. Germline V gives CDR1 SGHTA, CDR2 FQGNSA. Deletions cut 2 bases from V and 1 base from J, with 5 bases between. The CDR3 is CASSLTGNTEAFF. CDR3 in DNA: TGTGCCAGCAGCTTAACAGGGAACACTGAAGCTTTCTTT.

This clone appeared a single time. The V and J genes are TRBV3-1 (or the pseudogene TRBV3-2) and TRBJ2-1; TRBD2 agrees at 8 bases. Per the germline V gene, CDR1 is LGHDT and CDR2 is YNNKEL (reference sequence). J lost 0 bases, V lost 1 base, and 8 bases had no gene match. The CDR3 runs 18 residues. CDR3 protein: CASSQVSGSRFSYNEQFF. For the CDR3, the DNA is TGTGCCAGCAGCCAAGTCAGCGGGAGCCGATTCTCCTACAATGAGCAGTTCTTC.

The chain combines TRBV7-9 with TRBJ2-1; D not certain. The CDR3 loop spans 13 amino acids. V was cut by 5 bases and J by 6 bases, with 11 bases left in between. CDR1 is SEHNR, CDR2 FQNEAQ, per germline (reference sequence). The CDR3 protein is CASSPPHSNEQFF. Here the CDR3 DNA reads TGTGCCAGCAGCCCGCCCCACAGCAATGAGCAGTTCTTC. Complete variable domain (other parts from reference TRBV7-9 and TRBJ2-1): DTGVSQNPRHKITKRGQNVTFRCDPISEHNRLYWYRQTLGQGPEFLTYFQNEAQLEKSRLLSDRFSAERPKGSFSTLEIQRTEQGDSAMYLCASSPPHSNEQFFGPGTRLTVL.